This TCR beta chain was recovered during a study of T cells in Graves' hyperthyroidism and ophthalmopathy. Germline lookup yields CDR1 LNHDA and CDR2 SQIVND (reference sequence). V was trimmed by 5 bases and J by 2 bases, leaving 9 bases between them. The CDR3 length is 13 residues. With a duration under 2 months, the hyperthyroidism was newly diagnosed in patients aged 18 to 65. Diagnosis relied on clinical symptoms, serum thyroxine and TRAb, thyroid ultrasound and orbital computed tomography. There are many counts of this clonotype. Its specificity is unknown. Amplification of TCR beta CDR3 regions used RNA as the template. Carried out on the TCR CDR3, a first-round RT-PCR used the HTBI primer set. MiXCR, applied by TCRdb to the multiplex PCR reads, yields one record per CDR3 protein. This sample yields approximately 410,000 distinct CDR3 sequences, of which about an eighth are seen a single time; approximately 5.8% belongs to the top ten.

Notes on the study in general: Most clonotypes expanded in the thyroid (above 0.001) were also present in blood. A median roughly six months before onset, the model predicted ophthalmopathy.

The sequencing input was blood. The rearrangement uses TRBV19 and TRBJ1-2; tentatively, D is TRBD1 (6 bases). The source is a woman younger than 35 with Graves' hyperthyroidism. CDR3 nucleotides: TGTGCCAGTAGTGAAACAGGGAACTATGGCTACACCTTC. It is translated as CASSETGNYGYTF. The complete variable domain, with remaining parts taken from reference TRBV19 and TRBJ1-2, reads DGGITQSPKYLFRKEGQNVTLSCEQNLNHDAMYWYRQDPGQGLRLIYYSQIVNDFQKGDIAEGYSVSREKKESFPLTVTSAQKNPTAFYLCASSETGNYGYTFGSGTRLTVV.